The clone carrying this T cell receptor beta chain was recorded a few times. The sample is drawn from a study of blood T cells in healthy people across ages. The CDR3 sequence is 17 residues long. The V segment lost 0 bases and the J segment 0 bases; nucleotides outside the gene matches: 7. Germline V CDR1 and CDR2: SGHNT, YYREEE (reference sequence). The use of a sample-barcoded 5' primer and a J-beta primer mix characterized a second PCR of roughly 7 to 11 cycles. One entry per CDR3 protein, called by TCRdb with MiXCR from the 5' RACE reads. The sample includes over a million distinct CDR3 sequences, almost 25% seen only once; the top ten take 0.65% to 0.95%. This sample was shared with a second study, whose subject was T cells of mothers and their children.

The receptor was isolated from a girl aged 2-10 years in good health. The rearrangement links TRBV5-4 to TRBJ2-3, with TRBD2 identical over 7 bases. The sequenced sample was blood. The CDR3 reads CASSLDWRETSTDTQYF. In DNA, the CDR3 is TGTGCCAGCAGCTTGGACTGGCGGGAGACGAGCACAGATACGCAGTATTTT.